Shown below are 20 T cell receptor beta chains from a single sample sequenced in a study of OX40 agonist ivuxolimab in advanced cancers. The method was immunoSEQ multiplex PCR; TCRdb's version includes in-frame clones alone and lacks a portion of them. The sample lists over 85,000 clones, roughly nine tenths occurring once. The sample was CD4+ or CD8+ T cells sorted from blood, taken in a trial of the OX40 agonist ivuxolimab. The source of these receptors is an adult with an advanced solid tumor such as melanoma, head and neck, liver or kidney cancer.

The V call is TRBV7-3, the J call TRBJ2-3; 12 bases agree with TRBD2. In germline, CDR1 is SGHTA, CDR2 FQGTGA. The V and J ends lost 1 base and 6 bases, in that order; junction bases with no gene match: 14. The CDR3 totals 19 residues. CDR3 sequence (DNA): TGTGCCAGCAGCTTAAAGGGGAGCAGACTAGCGGGGGATAGTGATACGCAGTATTTT. Translated, it gives CASSLKGSRLAGDSDTQYF.

V is TRBV5-1 and J is TRBJ2-5; D remains ambiguous. In germline, CDR1 is SGHRS, CDR2 YFSETQ. The CDR3 spans 12 residues. Trimming removed 7 bases from V and 5 bases from J, with 12 bases in between. CDR3 sequence reads: CASFSPRETQYF. The CDR3 coding sequence is TGCGCCAGCTTTTCCCCGAGGGAGACCCAGTACTTC.

The chain recombines TRBV10-3 with TRBJ2-3; TRBD2 is a possible D gene (5 bases). Trimming removed 6 bases at V and 5 bases at J, with 21 bases between. The CDR3 is 16 residues long. Germline V gives CDR1 ENHRY, CDR2 SYGVKD. CDR3 in amino acids: CAISALGSNREDTQYF. The DNA of the CDR3 is TGTGCCATCAGCGCGCTAGGGTCGAATCGGGAAGATACGCAGTATTTT.

The chain recombines TRBV7-9 with TRBJ2-6, with D possibly being TRBD1 or TRBD2 (5 bases each). Between the trimmed V and J ends, which lost 5 bases and 4 bases, there was a span of 6 bases. Germline loops: CDR1 SEHNR, CDR2 FQNEAQ (reference sequence). This CDR3 has 13 amino acids. CDR3 loop: CASSGTGANVLTF. In nucleotides, the CDR3 is TGTGCCAGCAGCGGGACCGGGGCCAACGTCCTGACTTTC.

V is TRBV19 and J is TRBJ1-2, with 9 bases that match TRBD1. In germline, CDR1 is LNHDA, CDR2 SQIVND (reference sequence). Losses at the gene ends were 5 bases for V and 2 bases for J; bases not matched to a gene: 6. The CDR3 is 15 residues long. The CDR3 DNA reads TGTGCCAGTAGTCCACGGGACAGGGCGAACTATGGCTACACCTTC. Encoded protein: CASSPRDRANYGYTF.

The chain recombines TRBV7-9 with TRBJ2-1; D might be TRBD2 (5 bases). Germline CDR1 and CDR2: SEHNR and FQNEAQ (reference sequence). CDR3 size: 14 residues. V lost 3 bases and J 2 bases, leaving 8 bases between the germline ends. The CDR3 sequence: CASSFGGPYNEQFF. In DNA form, the CDR3 reads TGTGCCAGCAGCTTCGGCGGGCCCTACAATGAGCAGTTCTTC. The entire variable domain, with the rest obtained from reference TRBV7-9 and TRBJ2-1, is as follows: DTGVSQNPRHKITKRGQNVTFRCDPISEHNRLYWYRQTLGQGPEFLTYFQNEAQLEKSRLLSDRFSAERPKGSFSTLEIQRTEQGDSAMYLCASSFGGPYNEQFFGPGTRLTVL.

The V gene is TRBV4-1, the J gene TRBJ1-4; TRBD1 might be the D (5 bases). V lost 6 bases and J lost 8, with 10 bases in between. Per germline, CDR1 MGHRA and CDR2 YSYEKL. This CDR3 contains 12 residues. The DNA for the CDR3 is TGCGCCAGCAGGCAGGCAGGGGAAAAACTGTTTTTT. Amino acids: CASRQAGEKLFF.

The J gene is TRBJ2-6, the V gene TRBV19; no clear D. The CDR3 is 15 residues long. The V gene's germline CDR1 is LNHDA and CDR2 SQIVND (reference sequence). Trimming took 2 bases from V and 1 from J, leaving 6 bases between them. As DNA, the CDR3 is TGTGCCAGTAGTATAATTCGATCTGGGGCCAACGTCCTGACTTTC. It is translated as CASSIIRSGANVLTF.

The chain has TRBV18 and TRBJ1-2, with 7 bases that match TRBD1. The length of the CDR3 is 16 residues. Germline V lookup: CDR1 KGHSH, CDR2 LQKENI. V shed 4 bases and J 2 bases; nucleotides not matched to a gene: 10. In DNA, the CDR3 is TGTGCCAGCTCACTTAGGACAGGCGAACCCAACTATGGCTACACCTTC. This codes for CASSLRTGEPNYGYTF.

The rearrangement joins TRBV5-4 to TRBJ2-2; D ambiguous. The CDR3 contains 14 residues. Germline V gene data show CDR1 as SGHNT and CDR2 as YYREEE (reference sequence). The V gene lost 5 bases and the J gene lost 11 bases, with 19 bases spanning the gap. The CDR3 coding sequence is TGTGCCAGCAGAAGAACGCCTGCAAATCCCGAGCTGTTTTTT. Translation: CASRRTPANPELFF.

A few counts support this clone. The J gene is TRBJ1-5, the V gene TRBV9; D might be TRBD1 (5 bases). CDR3 length equals 13 residues. Trimming took off 0 bases at V and 5 bases at J, with 6 bases between the two ends. Per germline, CDR1 SGDLS and CDR2 YYNGEE. The CDR3 DNA sequence: TGTGCCAGCAGCGTAGGGGACGATCAGCCCCAGCATTTT. This gives the protein CASSVGDDQPQHF. The full variable domain, completed using reference TRBV9 and TRBJ1-5, is DSGVTQTPKHLITATGQRVTLRCSPRSGDLSVYWYQQSLDQGLQFLIQYYNGEERAKGNILERFSAQQFPDLHSELNLSSLELGDSALYFCASSVGDDQPQHFGDGTRLSIL.

The V gene is TRBV5-1, the J gene TRBJ1-1; D gene uncertain. Per germline, CDR1 SGHRS and CDR2 YFSETQ. There are 15 residues in the CDR3. V was shortened by 4 bases and J by 1 base, with 14 bases between the two germline ends. CDR3 protein: CASSPRTDSNTEAFF. In DNA, the CDR3 is TGCGCCAGCAGCCCCCGGACGGATTCGAACACTGAAGCTTTCTTT.

The chain employs TRBV27 and TRBJ1-1; 7 bases are shared with TRBD1. CDR3 length: 15 amino acids. V dropped 5 bases and J dropped 1; count of bases not matched to a gene: 7. Germline V lookup: CDR1 MNHEY, CDR2 SMNVEV (reference sequence). The DNA of the CDR3 is TGTGCCAGCAGTCCCTGGACAGGCGGGAACACTGAAGCTTTCTTT. Encoded protein: CASSPWTGGNTEAFF.

The chain joins TRBV11-2 to TRBJ2-2; 9 bases fit TRBD1. Germline CDR1 SGHAT, CDR2 FQNNGV. The CDR3 contains 19 residues. V gave up 4 bases and J gave up 5 bases; unmatched junction bases: 17. CDR3 residues: CASSSSIYRGRAYTGELFF. The CDR3 region has the DNA TGTGCCAGCAGCTCGTCAATTTACAGGGGGCGCGCATATACCGGGGAGCTGTTTTTT.

This clone occurred once. CDR3 region: CASSPGQSSGNTIYF. DNA for the CDR3: TGTGCCAGCTCACCTGGTCAGAGCTCTGGAAACACCATATATTTT. The chain couples TRBV18 to TRBJ1-3; D gene ambiguous. Germline V lookup: CDR1 KGHSH, CDR2 LQKENI. This CDR3 is built from 15 residues. The V end lost 3 bases, the J end lost 0 bases, and 9 bases lay between the germline ends.

The CDR3 spells CASSFYGGAHRDTQYF. CDR3 coding DNA: TGTGCCAGCAGCTTTTATGGGGGGGCCCACCGGGATACGCAGTATTTT. The chain recombines TRBV11-3 with TRBJ2-3; D might be TRBD2 (7 bases). Germline loops: CDR1 SGHNT, CDR2 YENEEA. This CDR3 spans 16 amino acids. V gave up 3 bases and J gave up 6 bases, with 19 bases separating them.

The rearrangement joins TRBV6-5 to TRBJ2-5; maybe TRBD1 (5 bases). The CDR3 contains 16 residues. V was shortened by 0 bases and J by 5 bases, with 16 bases between the two germline ends. Germline V lookup: CDR1 MNHEY, CDR2 SVGAGI. The CDR3 loop reads CASSYSITGVWETQYF. The CDR3 bases are TGTGCCAGCAGTTACTCAATAACAGGAGTTTGGGAGACCCAGTACTTC.

The rearrangement uses TRBV18 and TRBJ2-2, with TRBD1 matching over 7 bases. Germline-derived CDR1 and CDR2 are KGHSH and LQKENI. CDR3 length: 14 residues. The V segment lost 3 bases and the J segment 5 bases; nucleotides outside the gene matches: 3. CDR3 residues: CASSPTGRTGELFF. The CDR3 DNA sequence: TGTGCCAGCTCACCGACAGGGCGGACCGGGGAGCTGTTTTTT.

The V and J genes are TRBV5-4 and TRBJ1-1, with TRBD1 as a possible D gene (5 bases). The V end was cut by 2 bases, the J end by 6 bases, with 11 bases between. The CDR3 spans 13 residues. Germline V CDR1 and CDR2: SGHNT, YYREEE (reference sequence). As DNA, the CDR3 is TGTGCCAGCAGCTTCGCGGGACTTCCTGAAGCTTTCTTT. Amino acids: CASSFAGLPEAFF.

The chain couples TRBV27 to TRBJ1-5; the D gene is possibly TRBD1 (5 bases). This CDR3 contains 17 residues. The V gene's germline CDR1 is MNHEY and CDR2 SMNVEV (reference sequence). The ends were cut back, 6 bases at V and 3 bases at J, with 21 bases in the middle. CDR3 loop: CASRGSRAGRFNQPQHF. CDR3 DNA: TGTGCCAGCAGGGGGTCGAGGGCAGGGAGGTTCAATCAGCCCCAGCATTTT.